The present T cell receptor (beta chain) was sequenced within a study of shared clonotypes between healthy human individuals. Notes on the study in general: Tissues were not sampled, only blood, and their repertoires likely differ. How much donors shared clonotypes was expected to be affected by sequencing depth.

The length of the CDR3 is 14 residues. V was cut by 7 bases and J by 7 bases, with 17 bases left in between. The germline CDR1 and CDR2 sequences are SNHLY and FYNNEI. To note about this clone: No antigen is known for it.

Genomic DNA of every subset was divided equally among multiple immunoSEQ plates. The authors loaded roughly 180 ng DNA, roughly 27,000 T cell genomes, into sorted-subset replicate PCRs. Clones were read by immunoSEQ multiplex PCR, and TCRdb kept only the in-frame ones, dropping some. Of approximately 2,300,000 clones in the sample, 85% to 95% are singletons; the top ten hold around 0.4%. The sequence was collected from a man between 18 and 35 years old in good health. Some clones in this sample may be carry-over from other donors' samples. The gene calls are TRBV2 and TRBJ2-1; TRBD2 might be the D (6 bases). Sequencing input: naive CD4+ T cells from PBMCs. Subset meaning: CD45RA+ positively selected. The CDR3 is CASKGLAGGNEQFF. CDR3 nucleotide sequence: TGTGCCAGCAAGGGGCTAGCCGGAGGGAATGAGCAGTTCTTC. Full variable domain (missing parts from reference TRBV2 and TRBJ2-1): EPEVTQTPSHQVTQMGQEVILRCVPISNHLYFYWYRQILGQKVEFLVSFYNNEISEKSEIFDDQFSVERPDGSNFTLKIRSTKLEDSAMYFCASKGLAGGNEQFFGPGTRLTVL.